The T cell receptor beta chain under discussion was sequenced for a study of T cells in Graves' hyperthyroidism and ophthalmopathy. Study findings and constraints: Most thyroid clonotypes expanded above 0.001 appeared in blood too. Ophthalmopathy was told apart from stable hyperthyroidism by a 13 V-J model.

RNA transcripts gave rise to amplified TCR beta CDR3 regions. Researchers ran a first-round RT-PCR on the TCR CDR3 using the HTBI primer set. TCRdb re-called the multiplex PCR reads through MiXCR, storing one row per CDR3 protein. The repertoire has around 500,000 distinct CDR3 sequences, 11% to 15% of them found once; the top ten carry 14%. This clonotype was seen a handful of times. The antigen remains undetermined. The CDR3 contains 16 residues. V lost 4 bases, J lost 6 bases, and 12 bases stayed unmatched. Germline loops: CDR1 MNHNS, CDR2 SASEGT. Sequenced: blood. This chain joins TRBV6-1 and TRBJ2-7, with TRBD2 matching over 10 bases. This receptor was taken from a woman aged 40 to 49 with Graves' hyperthyroidism. The CDR3 DNA is TGTGCCAGCAGTGCACTAGGGCTAGCGGGAGTTGGCGAGCAGTACTTC. It translates to CASSALGLAGVGEQYF.